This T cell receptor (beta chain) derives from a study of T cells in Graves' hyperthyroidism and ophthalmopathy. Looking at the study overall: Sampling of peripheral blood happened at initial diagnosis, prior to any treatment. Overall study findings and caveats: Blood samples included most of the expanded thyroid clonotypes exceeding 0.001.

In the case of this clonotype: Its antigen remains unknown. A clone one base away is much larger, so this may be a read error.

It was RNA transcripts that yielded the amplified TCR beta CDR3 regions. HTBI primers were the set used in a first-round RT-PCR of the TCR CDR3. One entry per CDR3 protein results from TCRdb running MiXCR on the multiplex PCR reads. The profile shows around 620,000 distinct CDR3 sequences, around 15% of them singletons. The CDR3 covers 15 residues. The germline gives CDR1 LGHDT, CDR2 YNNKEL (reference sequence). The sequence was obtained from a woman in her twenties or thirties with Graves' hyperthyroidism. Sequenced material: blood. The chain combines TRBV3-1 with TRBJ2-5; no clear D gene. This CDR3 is CTSSQPDVSQETQYF. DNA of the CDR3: TGTACCAGCAGCCAACCCGACGTCTCCCAAGAGACCCAGTACTTC.